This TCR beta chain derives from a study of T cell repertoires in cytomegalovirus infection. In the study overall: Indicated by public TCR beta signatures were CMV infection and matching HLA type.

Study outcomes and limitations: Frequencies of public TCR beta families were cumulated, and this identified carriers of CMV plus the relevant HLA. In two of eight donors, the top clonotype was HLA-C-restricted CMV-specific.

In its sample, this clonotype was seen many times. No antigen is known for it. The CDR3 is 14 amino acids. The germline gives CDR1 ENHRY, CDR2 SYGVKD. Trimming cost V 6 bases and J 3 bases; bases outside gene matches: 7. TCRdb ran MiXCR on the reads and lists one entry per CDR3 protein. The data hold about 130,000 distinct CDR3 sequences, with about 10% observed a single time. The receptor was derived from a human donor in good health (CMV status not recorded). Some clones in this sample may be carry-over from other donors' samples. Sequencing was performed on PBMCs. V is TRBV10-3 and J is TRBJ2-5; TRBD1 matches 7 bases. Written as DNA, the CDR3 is TGTGCCATCAGACCTAATACAGGGGAAGAGACCCAGTACTTC. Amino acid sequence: CAIRPNTGEETQYF.